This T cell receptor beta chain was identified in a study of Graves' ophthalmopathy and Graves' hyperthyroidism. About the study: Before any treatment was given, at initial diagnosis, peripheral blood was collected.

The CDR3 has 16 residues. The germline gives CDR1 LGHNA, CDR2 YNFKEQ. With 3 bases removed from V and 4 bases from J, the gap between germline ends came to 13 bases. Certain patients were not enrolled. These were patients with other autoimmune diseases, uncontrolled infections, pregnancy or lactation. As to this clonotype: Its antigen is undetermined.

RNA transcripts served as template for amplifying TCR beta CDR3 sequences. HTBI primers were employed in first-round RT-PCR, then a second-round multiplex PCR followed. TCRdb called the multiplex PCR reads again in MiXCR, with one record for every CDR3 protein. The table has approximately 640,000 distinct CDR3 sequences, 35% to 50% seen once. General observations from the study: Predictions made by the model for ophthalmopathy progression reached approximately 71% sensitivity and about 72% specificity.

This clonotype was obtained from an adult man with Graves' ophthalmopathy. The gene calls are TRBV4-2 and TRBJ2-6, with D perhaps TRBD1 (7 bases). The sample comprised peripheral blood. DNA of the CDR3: TGTGCCAGCAGCCAGGACAGGACTACGGGGGCCAACGTCCTGACTTTC. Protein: CASSQDRTTGANVLTF.